This T cell receptor beta chain derives from a study of shared clonotypes between healthy human individuals. Whole-study context: Every donor yielded three CD4 naive, three CD4 memory, two CD8 naive and one CD8 memory plate.

V shed 5 bases and J shed 7 bases, with 24 bases lying between them. Germline V gene lookup returns CDR1 SSHAT and CDR2 FNYEAQ (reference sequence). The CDR3 spans 17 residues. Some clones are missing from TCRdb's copy, which holds only in-frame ones; the method was immunoSEQ multiplex PCR. The sample contains about 2.1 million clones, about 92% of which appear only once. The study's findings and limits: The four-donor shared clonotypes exceeded non-shared clonotypes in generation probability, with non-shared ones scoring lower. On the whole, naive subsets had larger estimated richness than memory subsets had.

Positively selected for CCR7, the CD45RO-negative cells used as naive CD8 cells excluded terminally differentiated effector memory CD45RA+ cells. Every donor, a Caucasian adult, lived in Nashville, Tennessee. Of note for this clone: Its antigen is currently unknown.

What was sequenced was naive CD8+ T cells from PBMCs. The sequence was obtained from a man in his late teens or twenties in good health. Some clones in this sample may be carry-over from other donors' samples. V is TRBV7-7 and J is TRBJ2-1, with D perhaps TRBD2 (5 bases). CDR3 residues: CASSPRTDVSGINEQFF. The CDR3 DNA sequence: TGTGCCAGCAGCCCCCGTACGGACGTGTCGGGAATTAATGAGCAGTTCTTC.